The TCR beta chain under discussion was sequenced for a study of T-cell reconstitution after alpha-beta-depleted transplantation in children. The TCRbeta library incorporated unique molecular identifiers. MiXCR, applied by TCRdb to the PCR reads, yields one record per CDR3 protein. The sample shows over 150,000 distinct CDR3 sequences, about 6.6% of them seen only once. Study findings and constraints: There were some patients whose high TCRbeta diversity at day 60 came from surviving recipient T cells and thymic progenitors. Reportedly, only several hundred clones from non-depleted graft cells drove alpha-beta T-cell counts at about two months. One year post-transplant, T-cell counts and diversity were largely derived from T cells produced anew.

This clonotype occurred many times. No antigen is known for it. The TCR was taken from a boy under 10 years old with acute lymphoblastic leukemia, due to receive a stem cell transplant. Source: PBMCs, taken before TCRalphabeta/CD19-depleted stem cell transplant.

The CDR3 sequence is CASSSTTPNAKNIQYF. In nucleotides, the CDR3 is TGTGCCAGCAGCTCTACTACCCCCAATGCCAAAAACATTCAGTACTTC. The rearrangement joins TRBV7-2 to TRBJ2-4; D is unclear. Per germline, CDR1 SGHTA and CDR2 FQGNSA. Trimming shortened V by 4 bases and J by 1 base, and 14 bases separated the two germline ends. The CDR3 extends over 16 amino acids.